These T cell receptor beta chains were read from a single sample in a study of cytomegalovirus exposure and HLA in healthy donors. Some clones are missing from TCRdb's copy, which holds only in-frame ones; the method was immunoSEQ multiplex PCR. The sample holds 120,000 to 150,000 clones, about 77% seen once. The sequencing sample was made of PBMCs. All receptors derive from a female donor in good health and CMV-seronegative. CDR3s include the opening cysteine and the closing phenylalanine or tryptophan. A D gene is named only where the DNA matches it firmly. The size entry is marked missing in some rows and otherwise reads once, few, many or a size class.

cdr3_aa	cdr3_nt	d_call	clone_size	v_call	j_call
CASTRDLTGEQYF	TGTGCCAGCACGCGGGACCTGACGGGCGAGCAGTACTTC	.	once	TRBV14	TRBJ2-7
CASNQGARETQYF	TGTGCCAGCAATCAGGGGGCAAGGGAGACCCAGTACTTC	TRBD1	.	TRBV2	TRBJ2-5
CASSESTPGSFDEQFF	TGCGCCAGCAGTGAGTCGACTCCGGGTAGTTTCGATGAGCAGTTCTTC	.	.	TRBV10-2	TRBJ2-1
CASSQPIMTGSDGYTF	TGTGCCAGCAGCCAGCCAATTATGACAGGATCTGATGGCTACACCTTC	.	.	TRBV4-2	TRBJ1-2
CASSMRTGGDNYNSPLHF	TGTGCCAGTAGTATGAGGACAGGGGGGGATAACTATAATTCACCCCTCCACTTT	TRBD1	.	TRBV19	TRBJ1-6
CASSLVAGVVGNEQFF	TGTGCCAGCAGTTTAGTAGCGGGAGTGGTCGGCAATGAGCAGTTCTTC	TRBD2	once	TRBV28	TRBJ2-1
CASSPAGAGELFF	TGTGCCAGCAGCCCCGCGGGGGCCGGGGAGCTGTTTTTT	TRBD2	few	TRBV11-3	TRBJ2-2
CASSEGRLAGDSEQFF	TGTGCCAGCAGTGAAGGGCGACTAGCGGGAGACAGCGAGCAGTTCTTC	TRBD2	.	TRBV6-1	TRBJ2-1
CASSVDVTRGSYNEQFF	TGTGCCAGCAGCGTAGATGTCACCCGGGGAAGCTACAATGAGCAGTTCTTC	.	once	TRBV9	TRBJ2-1
CASSVDSSSGNTIYF	TGTGCCAGCAGCGTCGACAGCTCCTCCGGAAACACCATATATTTT	.	.	TRBV7-2	TRBJ1-3
CASSYQPAGTGEYEQYF	TGTGCCAGCAGCTACCAACCTGCCGGGACAGGCGAGTACGAGCAGTACTTC	TRBD1	.	TRBV13	TRBJ2-7
CASSSRGYNEQFF	TGTGCCAGCAGCTCCAGGGGGTACAATGAGCAGTTCTTC	TRBD1	.	TRBV11-3	TRBJ2-1
CASSPDRGQGQPQHF	TGTGCCAGCAGCCCAGACAGGGGGCAGGGTCAGCCCCAGCATTTT	TRBD1	few	TRBV5-5	TRBJ1-5
CASRTGGWGYTF	TGTGCCAGTCGGACAGGGGGCTGGGGCTACACCTTC	TRBD1	once	TRBV6-1	TRBJ1-2